The 26 T cell receptor beta chains below were found in one sample sequenced in a study of T cell repertoires in cytomegalovirus infection. TCRdb ran MiXCR on the reads and lists one entry per CDR3 protein. The sample lists approximately 110,000 distinct CDR3 sequences; roughly two fifths were seen once. These receptors are not linked to any known antigen. The specimen was CD8+ T cells from cultured PBMCs, collected from culture after CMV antigen stimulation. These receptors were collected from a human donor in good health (CMV status not recorded). Some clones in this sample may be carry-over from other donors' samples.

This chain links TRBV19 with TRBJ1-1; D may be TRBD1 (6 bases). This CDR3 is built from 16 residues. CDR1 LNHDA and CDR2 SQIVND come from the germline V gene (reference sequence). The V end lost 1 base, the J end lost 0 bases, and 12 bases lay between the germline ends. The CDR3 DNA reads as TGTGCCAGTAGTATAGGGGGGGCTGCAATGAACACTGAAGCTTTCTTT. It translates to CASSIGGAAMNTEAFF.

This chain links TRBV7-9 with TRBJ2-5; maybe TRBD2 (5 bases). Germline V CDR1 and CDR2: SEHNR, FQNEAQ (reference sequence). Trimming shortened V by 5 bases and J by 5 bases, and 18 bases separated the two germline ends. This CDR3 is built from 15 residues. The CDR3 spells CASSRGELIWETQYF. In DNA, the CDR3 is TGTGCCAGCAGCCGTGGGGAGCTTATATGGGAGACCCAGTACTTC.

The chain recombines TRBV2 with TRBJ2-1, with D unclear. The germline V gene has CDR1 SNHLY and CDR2 FYNNEI. The CDR3 totals 13 residues. V was clipped by 8 bases and J by 9 bases, with 17 bases between them. In DNA, the CDR3 is TGTGCCAGCGGACCAGTCGTTTCTCCTGAGCAGTTCTTC. It encodes CASGPVVSPEQFF.

The chain links TRBV7-2 to TRBJ1-4, with D maybe TRBD1 (6 bases). The CDR3 sequence is 14 residues long. Germline values: CDR1 SGHTA, CDR2 FQGNSA. Trimming took 5 bases from V and 5 from J, leaving 12 bases between them. CDR3: CASSPAGANEKLFF. In nucleotides, the CDR3 is TGTGCCAGCAGCCCTGCGGGGGCGAATGAAAAACTGTTTTTT.

This clonotype appeared a few times. The V gene is TRBV5-5, the J gene TRBJ1-2, with 7 bases identical to TRBD1. The CDR3 spans 13 residues. Germline values: CDR1 SGHKS, CDR2 YYEKEE (reference sequence). J lost 6 bases, V lost 4 bases, and 6 bases had no gene match. CDR3 in amino acids: CASSDFDRDGYTF. The DNA of the CDR3 is TGTGCCAGCAGCGATTTCGACAGGGATGGCTACACCTTC.

Comment on this clonotype: Since a much larger clone is just one base distant, this may be a read error. The J gene is TRBJ1-1, the V gene TRBV20-1, with D possibly TRBD1 on 5 matching bases. Germline V gives CDR1 DFQATT, CDR2 SNEGSKA (reference sequence). This CDR3 has 15 residues. In DNA form, the CDR3 reads TGCAGTGCTAGAGATCCCCGGGGGGGTAACACTGAAGCTCTCTTT. Encoded protein: CSARDPRGGNTEALF.

Only one count was recorded for this clonotype. The rearrangement joins TRBV7-9 to TRBJ1-3, with D perhaps matching TRBD1 (5 bases). The CDR3 consists of 17 residues. Looked up from germline, CDR1 is SEHNR and CDR2 is FQNEAQ (reference sequence). V was trimmed by 6 bases and J by 4 bases, leaving 22 bases between them. The CDR3 bases are TGTGCCAGCAGTCTCGGAACCACAGGATCGGGCGGAAACACCATATATTTT. Residues: CASSLGTTGSGGNTIYF. The full variable domain, completed using reference TRBV7-9 and TRBJ1-3, is DTGVSQNPRHKITKRGQNVTFRCDPISEHNRLYWYRQTLGQGPEFLTYFQNEAQLEKSRLLSDRFSAERPKGSFSTLEIQRTEQGDSAMYLCASSLGTTGSGGNTIYFGEGSWLTVV.

V is TRBV12-3 or TRBV12-4 and J is TRBJ2-5; a weak D match, TRBD2 (6 bases). V was cut by 2 bases and J by 2 bases, with 15 bases left in between. The CDR3 has 16 amino acids. The CDR3, as DNA: TGTGCCAGCAGTTTATATTTAGAGGGAGGACAAGAGACCCAGTACTTC. It is translated as CASSLYLEGGQETQYF.

In the case of this clonotype: This may arise from a read error, as a much more abundant clone is one base away. This chain links TRBV12-3 or TRBV12-4 with TRBJ2-1; 8 nucleotides agree with TRBD1. The CDR3 totals 14 residues. The CDR3 spells CAGSLMDRENEQFF. The CDR3 DNA is TGTGCCGGCAGTTTAATGGACAGGGAGAATGAGCAGTTCTTC.

The V and J genes are TRBV28 and TRBJ2-7; D might be TRBD1 (6 bases). Trimming removed 5 bases from V and 5 bases from J, with 19 bases in between. CDR1 and CDR2 (germline): MDHEN, SYDVKM. The CDR3 loop spans 15 amino acids. CDR3 loop: CASSLQQGSSDEQYF. In DNA form, the CDR3 reads TGTGCCAGCAGTCTCCAACAGGGTTCGTCTGACGAGCAGTACTTC.

V usage is TRBV19 and J usage is TRBJ2-1, with TRBD2 matching 7 bases. The CDR3 extends over 14 amino acids. CDR1 and CDR2 (germline): LNHDA, SQIVND (reference sequence). J gave up 4 bases and V 6 bases, and 6 bases lay outside the gene matches. As DNA, the CDR3 is TGTGCCAGTAGACTTTCCGGGGGGTACAATGAGCAGTTCTTC. Its translation: CASRLSGGYNEQFF.

This clonotype has only a few counts. The chain links TRBV12-3 or TRBV12-4 to TRBJ2-2; 7 nucleotides line up with TRBD1. The CDR3 is made up of 14 amino acids. V gave up 0 bases and J gave up 6 bases; unmatched junction bases: 1. The CDR3 sequence is CASSLAQGSGELFF. The CDR3 DNA reads TGTGCCAGCAGTTTAGCACAGGGGTCCGGGGAGCTGTTTTTT.

This clonotype was counted between two and nine times. The chain links TRBV27 to TRBJ2-7, with a weak D call TRBD1 (5 bases). Trimming took off 4 bases at V and 4 bases at J, with 8 bases between the two ends. Germline CDR1 is MNHEY and CDR2 is SMNVEV (reference sequence). The CDR3 is made up of 12 amino acids. The CDR3 loop is CASSSQGYEQYF. In DNA, the CDR3 is TGTGCCAGCAGTTCGCAGGGTTACGAGCAGTACTTC.

As DNA, the CDR3 is TGTGCCAGCAGCTTAGGGACAGGGGTCCAGCCCCAGCATTTT. Residues: CASSLGTGVQPQHF. The rearrangement joins TRBV7-2 to TRBJ1-5, with 9 bases identical to TRBD1. This CDR3 is built from 14 residues. Germline CDR1 SGHTA, CDR2 FQGNSA. V shed 1 base, J shed 7 bases, and the junction held 2 bases outside the gene matches.

The chain links TRBV27 to TRBJ1-5, with unresolved D. Germline loops: CDR1 MNHEY, CDR2 SMNVEV (reference sequence). V lost 2 bases, J lost 3 bases, and 8 bases lay in between. This CDR3 has 14 amino acids. CDR3: CASSLLADNQPQHF. CDR3 bases: TGTGCCAGCAGTTTACTGGCAGACAATCAGCCCCAGCATTTT.

The count of this clonotype is one. This chain connects TRBV27 to TRBJ2-3, with TRBD2 as a possible D gene (6 bases). Looked up from germline, CDR1 is MNHEY and CDR2 is SMNVEV (reference sequence). Trimming left V 5 bases short and J 1 base short, with 13 bases between. This CDR3 is built from 15 residues. The CDR3 DNA follows: TGTGCCAGCAGTCCAGAGACTAGAGGCACAGATACGCAGTATTTT. This gives the protein CASSPETRGTDTQYF.

The J gene is TRBJ2-7, the V gene TRBV10-3, with 10 bases identical to TRBD1. The junction had 3 bases not matched to a gene; V was cut back by 6 bases and J by 4 bases. Germline V CDR1 and CDR2: ENHRY, SYGVKD. The CDR3 length is 13 residues. In nucleotides, the CDR3 is TGTGCCATCAGCCCGGGACAGGGGTACGAGCAGTACTTC. This encodes CAISPGQGYEQYF.

The chain couples TRBV5-1 to TRBJ1-1; D is undetermined. This CDR3 is built from 16 residues. Germline V gene sequence: CDR1 SGHRS, CDR2 YFSETQ. V lost 0 bases to trimming and J lost 6 bases, with 18 bases between them. CDR3 amino acids: CASSLVSAASGPEAFF. The CDR3 coding sequence is TGCGCCAGCAGCTTGGTTAGTGCAGCCTCCGGCCCTGAAGCTTTCTTT.

This clonotype was seen more than once but under ten times. The V gene is TRBV7-2, the J gene TRBJ2-3, with D possibly matching TRBD2 (6 bases). CDR1 and CDR2 from the germline V gene are SGHTA and FQGNSA. Between the trimmed V and J ends, which lost 5 bases and 0 bases, there was a span of 12 bases. The CDR3 is 15 residues long. The CDR3 protein is CASSEEGPSTDTQYF. The CDR3 DNA is TGTGCCAGCAGCGAGGAGGGGCCGAGCACAGATACGCAGTATTTT.

This clonotype was found a few times. The rearrangement joins TRBV2 to TRBJ1-5; no clear D gene. The CDR3 loop spans 12 amino acids. With 6 bases removed from V and 9 bases from J, the gap between germline ends came to 12 bases. Germline CDR1 is SNHLY and CDR2 is FYNNEI. This CDR3 is CASRDPPGPQHF. CDR3 nucleotides: TGTGCCAGCAGGGACCCACCGGGGCCCCAGCATTTT. Full variable domain (remainder filled in from reference TRBV2 and TRBJ1-5): EPEVTQTPSHQVTQMGQEVILRCVPISNHLYFYWYRQILGQKVEFLVSFYNNEISEKSEIFDDQFSVERPDGSNFTLKIRSTKLEDSAMYFCASRDPPGPQHFGDGTRLSIL.

The chain carries TRBV19 and TRBJ2-2; D is unresolved. The CDR3 covers 10 residues. Germline loops: CDR1 LNHDA, CDR2 SQIVND (reference sequence). With 6 bases removed from V and 6 bases from J, the gap between germline ends came to 2 bases. The CDR3: CASRAGELFF. The CDR3 DNA is TGTGCCAGTAGGGCCGGGGAGCTGTTTTTT.

V usage is TRBV7-8 and J usage is TRBJ2-7, with a possible D match to TRBD2 (6 bases). The germline V and J ends were trimmed by 2 bases and 6 bases, with 14 bases remaining between them. Germline V gene lookup returns CDR1 SGHVS and CDR2 FQNEAQ. The CDR3 is 14 amino acids. CDR3 bases: TGTGCCAGCAGCTTAAGCCAGGGAGGTGGCGAGCAGTACTTC. It codes for CASSLSQGGGEQYF.

The V and J genes are TRBV28 and TRBJ2-3; 15 nucleotides match TRBD2. From germline, CDR1 is MDHEN and CDR2 SYDVKM. The CDR3 extends over 18 amino acids. The V and J ends lost 1 base and 0 bases, in that order; junction bases with no gene match: 2. CDR3 coding DNA: TGTGCCAGCAGTTTATTGGGACTAGCGGGGGGTAGCACAGATACGCAGTATTTT. Translated: CASSLLGLAGGSTDTQYF. The full variable domain, completed using reference TRBV28 and TRBJ2-3, is DVKVTQSSRYLVKRTGEKVFLECVQDMDHENMFWYRQDPGLGLRLIYFSYDVKMKEKGDIPEGYSVSREKKERFSLILESASTNQTSMYLCASSLLGLAGGSTDTQYFGPGTRLTVL.

Of note for this clonotype: This may arise from a read error, as a much more abundant clone is one base away. The chain uses TRBV28 and TRBJ1-5; 7 bases are shared with TRBD1. From germline, CDR1 is MDHEN and CDR2 SYDVKM. CDR3 length: 14 amino acids. CDR3: CASSSTGSNRPQHF. For the CDR3, the DNA is TGTGCCAGCAGTTCGACAGGGAGCAATCGGCCCCAGCATTTT.

J is TRBJ2-7 and V is TRBV7-8; D gene ambiguous. Trimming shortened V by 6 bases and J by 7 bases, and 7 bases separated the two germline ends. Per the germline V gene, CDR1 is SGHVS and CDR2 is FQNEAQ. The CDR3 has 10 amino acids. The CDR3, as DNA: TGTGCCAGCAGTGGCAATGAGCAGTACTTC. Translating it yields CASSGNEQYF.

The chain recombines TRBV6-5 with TRBJ2-7; D might be TRBD1 (6 bases). Germline CDR1 and CDR2: MNHEY and SVGAGI. Trimming removed 2 bases from V and 0 bases from J, with 11 bases in between. The CDR3 is made up of 15 amino acids. In DNA form, the CDR3 reads TGTGCCAGCAGTTACGACTCAGGGGCCTCCTACGAGCAGTACTTC. Its translation is CASSYDSGASYEQYF.